The T cell receptor beta chain under discussion was sequenced for a study of T cell clones after liver transplantation. Background on the study: TCRbeta sequencing after a pre-transplant mixed lymphocyte reaction identified graft-donor-reactive clones, later tracked in post-transplant blood. Graft-donor-reactive sequences were compared with third-party-reactive TCRbeta sequences from pre-transplant mixed lymphocyte reactions. Blood was drawn pre-transplant, before withdrawal, and after full or failed withdrawal. The study's findings and limits: Migration into the graft, not deletion, may explain lost graft donor-reactive T cells.

On this clone: Its antigen is as yet unknown.

CDR3 length equals 13 residues. Deletions cut 6 bases from V and 3 bases from J, with 11 bases between. Germline V gives CDR1 SNHLY, CDR2 FYNNEI. The method was immunoSEQ multiplex PCR; TCRdb's version includes in-frame clones alone and lacks a portion of them. The table includes 50,000 or so clones, 70% to 75% detected once. The sequencing here drew on CD4+ T cells from blood, taken less than 70 months after liver transplant. This chain joins TRBV2 and TRBJ1-2, with D tentatively TRBD1 (6 bases). The source of this sequence is a human patient who received a liver transplant. Some T cells may be supplied by the graft donor. CDR3 protein: CASRRDTDYGYTF. The DNA of the CDR3 is TGTGCCAGCAGGAGGGACACCGACTATGGCTACACCTTC.